The clone carrying this TCR beta chain is judged medium-sized. Multiplex PCR with BIOMED2 TRB-A/B primer pools amplified TRB rearrangements. TCRdb ran MiXCR on the multiplex PCR reads and lists one entry per CDR3 protein. The sample records around 5,400 distinct CDR3 sequences, 27% being singletons. TRB was amplified from about 260-540 ng of blood genomic DNA. These data belong to a study of T and B cells in COVID-19 patients. Between the trimmed V and J ends, which lost 5 bases and 0 bases, there was a span of 16 bases. CDR1 LNHDA and CDR2 SQIVND come from the germline V gene (reference sequence). This CDR3 contains 16 residues.

The rearrangement links TRBV19 to TRBJ1-1; D not resolved. Sequences were obtained from blood. The TCR sequence derives from a human donor with active COVID-19. CDR3 nucleotide sequence: TGTGCCAGTAGTGAGGCAGCTTCCGCCCTGAACACTGAAGCTTTCTTT. It yields the protein CASSEAASALNTEAFF.